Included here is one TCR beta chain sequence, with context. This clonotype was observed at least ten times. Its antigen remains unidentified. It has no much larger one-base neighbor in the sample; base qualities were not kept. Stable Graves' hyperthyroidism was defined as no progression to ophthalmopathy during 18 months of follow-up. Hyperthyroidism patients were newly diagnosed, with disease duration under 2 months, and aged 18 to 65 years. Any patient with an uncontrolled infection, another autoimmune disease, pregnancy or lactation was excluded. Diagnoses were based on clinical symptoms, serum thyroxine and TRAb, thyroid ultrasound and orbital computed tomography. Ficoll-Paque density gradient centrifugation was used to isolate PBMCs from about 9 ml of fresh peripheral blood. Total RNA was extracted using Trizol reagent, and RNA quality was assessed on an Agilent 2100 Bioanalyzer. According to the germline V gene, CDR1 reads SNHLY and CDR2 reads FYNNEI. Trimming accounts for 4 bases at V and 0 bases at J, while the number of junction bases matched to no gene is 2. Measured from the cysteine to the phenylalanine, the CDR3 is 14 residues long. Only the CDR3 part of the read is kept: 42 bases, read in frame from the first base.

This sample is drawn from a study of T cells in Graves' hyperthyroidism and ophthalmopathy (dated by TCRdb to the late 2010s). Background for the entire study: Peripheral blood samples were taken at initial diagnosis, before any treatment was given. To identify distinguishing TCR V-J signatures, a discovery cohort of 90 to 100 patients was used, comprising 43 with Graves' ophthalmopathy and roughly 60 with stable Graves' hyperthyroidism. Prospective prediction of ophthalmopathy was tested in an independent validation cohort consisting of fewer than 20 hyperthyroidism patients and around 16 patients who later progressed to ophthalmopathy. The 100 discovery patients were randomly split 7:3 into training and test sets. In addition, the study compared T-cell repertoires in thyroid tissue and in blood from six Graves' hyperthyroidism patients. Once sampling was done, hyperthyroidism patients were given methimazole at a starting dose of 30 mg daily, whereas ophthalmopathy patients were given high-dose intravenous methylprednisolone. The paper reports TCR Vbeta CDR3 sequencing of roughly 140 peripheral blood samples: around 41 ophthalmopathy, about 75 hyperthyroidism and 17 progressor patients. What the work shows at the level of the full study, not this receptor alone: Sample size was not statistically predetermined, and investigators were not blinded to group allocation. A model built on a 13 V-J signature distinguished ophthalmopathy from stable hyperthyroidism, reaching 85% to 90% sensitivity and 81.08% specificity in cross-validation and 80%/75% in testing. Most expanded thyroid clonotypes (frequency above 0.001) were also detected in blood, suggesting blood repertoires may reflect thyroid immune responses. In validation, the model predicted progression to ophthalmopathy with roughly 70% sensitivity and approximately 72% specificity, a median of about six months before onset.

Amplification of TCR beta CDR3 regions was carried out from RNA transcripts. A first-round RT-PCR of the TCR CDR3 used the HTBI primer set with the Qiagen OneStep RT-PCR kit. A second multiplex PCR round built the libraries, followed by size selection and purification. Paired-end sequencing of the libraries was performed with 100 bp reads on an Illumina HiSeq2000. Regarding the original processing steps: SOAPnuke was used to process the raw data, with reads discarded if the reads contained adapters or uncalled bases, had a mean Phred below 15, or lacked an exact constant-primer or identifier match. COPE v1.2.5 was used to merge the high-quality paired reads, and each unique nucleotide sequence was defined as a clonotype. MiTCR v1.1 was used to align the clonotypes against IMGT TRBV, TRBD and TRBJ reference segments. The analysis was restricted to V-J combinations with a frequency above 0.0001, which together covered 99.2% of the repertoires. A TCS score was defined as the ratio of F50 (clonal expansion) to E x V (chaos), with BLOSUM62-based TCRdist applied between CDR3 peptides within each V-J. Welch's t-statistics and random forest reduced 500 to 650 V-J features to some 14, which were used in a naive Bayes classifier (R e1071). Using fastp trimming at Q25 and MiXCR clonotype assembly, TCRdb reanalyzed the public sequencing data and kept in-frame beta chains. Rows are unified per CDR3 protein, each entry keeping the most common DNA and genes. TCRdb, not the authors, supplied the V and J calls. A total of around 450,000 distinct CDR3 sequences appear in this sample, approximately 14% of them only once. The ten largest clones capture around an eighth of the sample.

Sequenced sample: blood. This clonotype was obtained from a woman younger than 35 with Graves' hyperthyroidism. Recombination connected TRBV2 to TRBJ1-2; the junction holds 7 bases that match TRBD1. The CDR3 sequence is CASSGDSPNYGYTF. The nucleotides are TGTGCCAGCAGTGGGGACAGCCCTAACTATGGCTACACCTTC.